These 26 T cell receptor beta chains share one sample of origin, sequenced in a study of cytomegalovirus exposure and HLA in healthy donors. Use of 60 Vbeta and 13 Jbeta primers characterized the PCR. TCRdb keeps only in-frame clones here, not all; method: immunoSEQ multiplex PCR. The sample contains 150,000 to 200,000 clones, around 78% of which appear only once. Material for sequencing was PBMCs. Source of these receptors: a woman in her 30s in good health and CMV-seropositive.

The chain combines TRBV5-1 with TRBJ2-7; perhaps TRBD2 as D (5 bases). The CDR3 runs 13 residues. The V end was cut by 5 bases, the J end by 2 bases, with 11 bases between. From germline, CDR1 is SGHRS and CDR2 YFSETQ. As DNA, the CDR3 is TGCGCCAGCAGTTCGGGGAGTGCCTACGAGCAGTACTTC. Translation: CASSSGSAYEQYF.

This clone has more than one count but fewer than ten. The J gene is TRBJ1-1, the V gene TRBV5-1; D is possibly TRBD1 (5 bases). V lost 0 bases to trimming and J lost 1 base, with 13 bases between them. The CDR3 is 16 residues long. CDR1 is SGHRS, CDR2 YFSETQ, per germline. CDR3 protein: CASSLGVQTGNTEAFF. In DNA form, the CDR3 reads TGCGCCAGCAGCTTGGGGGTCCAAACAGGGAACACTGAAGCTTTCTTT. Full variable domain (outside the CDR3, taken from reference TRBV5-1 and TRBJ1-1): KAGVTQTPRYLIKTRGQQVTLSCSPISGHRSVSWYQQTPGQGLQFLFEYFSETQRNKGNFPGRFSGRQFSNSRSEMNVSTLELGDSALYLCASSLGVQTGNTEAFFGQGTRLTVV.

Concerning this clone itself: A junction end diverges from the germline sequence, so it may reflect a read error. The chain uses TRBV19 and TRBJ1-5; no firm D call. The CDR3 is made up of 17 amino acids. Germline loops: CDR1 LNHDA, CDR2 SQIVND (reference sequence). CDR3 region: CVSTLGPAGRSNQPQHF. The CDR3 nucleotides are TGTGTCAGTACCCTCGGGCCGGCGGGGAGGAGCAATCAGCCCCAGCATTTT.

This clone came up a few times. The V gene is TRBV7-2, the J gene TRBJ1-4; 7 bases agree with TRBD1. In germline, CDR1 is SGHTA, CDR2 FQGNSA. The CDR3 spans 15 residues. With 1 base clipped from V and 7 bases from J, the junction kept 6 bases outside the gene matches. CDR3 residues: CASSLDRGWGEKLFF. DNA for the CDR3: TGTGCCAGCAGCTTAGACAGGGGATGGGGTGAAAAACTGTTTTTT.

This chain connects TRBV28 to TRBJ2-7; a possible D gene is TRBD2 (5 bases). The V end lost 8 bases, the J end lost 9 bases, and 14 bases lay between the germline ends. Germline values: CDR1 MDHEN, CDR2 SYDVKM. The CDR3 contains 11 residues. The CDR3 is CASLFGLRQYF. The DNA of the CDR3 is TGTGCCAGCCTGTTTGGACTCAGGCAGTACTTC.

The rearrangement joins TRBV2 to TRBJ2-7, with a tentative D call TRBD2 (6 bases). V was pared by 6 bases and J by 5 bases, with 14 bases between. Germline CDR1 SNHLY, CDR2 FYNNEI. The CDR3 is made up of 13 amino acids. CDR3 region: CASRGGGVNEQYF. Written as DNA, the CDR3 is TGTGCCAGCAGGGGAGGCGGGGTCAACGAGCAGTACTTC.

Comment on this clone: This specimen includes other DNA sequences encoding the same CDR3. This chain links TRBV4-1 with TRBJ1-4; D remains unclear. Germline V gives CDR1 MGHRA, CDR2 YSYEKL. This CDR3 has 14 residues. The V gene lost 0 bases and the J gene lost 8 bases, with 10 bases spanning the gap. CDR3 protein: CASSQDRESEKLFF. In DNA, the CDR3 is TGCGCCAGCAGCCAAGATCGGGAGTCCGAAAAACTGTTTTTT.

The V and J genes are TRBV27 and TRBJ2-3; D perhaps matches TRBD1 (5 bases). The CDR3 has 14 amino acids. Germline-derived CDR1 and CDR2 are MNHEY and SMNVEV (reference sequence). The V end lost 3 bases, the J end lost 1 base, and 8 bases lay between the germline ends. The CDR3 DNA is TGTGCCAGCAGTTTGACAGTCGGCACAGATACGCAGTATTTT. Its translation: CASSLTVGTDTQYF.

The chain links TRBV11-2 to TRBJ2-7, with 15 bases lining up with TRBD2. In germline, CDR1 is SGHAT, CDR2 FQNNGV. The CDR3 covers 14 residues. The CDR3 DNA follows: TGTGCTACACGGGGGACTAGCGGGAGGAACGAGCAGTACTTC. It yields the protein CATRGTSGRNEQYF.

The rearrangement links TRBV7-2 to TRBJ2-1; 7 bases are shared with TRBD2. V shed 4 bases and J 7 bases; nucleotides not matched to a gene: 7. Germline V gene lookup returns CDR1 SGHTA and CDR2 FQGNSA. CDR3 length: 14 residues. The CDR3 protein is CASSYAGDWNEQFF. The CDR3 DNA reads as TGTGCCAGCAGCTATGCGGGAGATTGGAATGAGCAGTTCTTC.

Points on this clone: Other nucleotide sequences from this sample produce the same CDR3. The chain employs TRBV18 and TRBJ2-7, with 8 bases fitting TRBD2. With 4 bases clipped from V and 6 bases from J, the junction kept 5 bases outside the gene matches. Germline V gives CDR1 KGHSH, CDR2 LQKENI. The CDR3 length is 13 residues. The CDR3 DNA sequence: TGTGCCAGCTCACACGGGGGGGCCGGCGAGCAGTACTTC. This sequence encodes CASSHGGAGEQYF.

This chain connects TRBV30 to TRBJ1-1; tentatively, D is TRBD1 (5 bases). Per the germline V gene, CDR1 is GTSNPN and CDR2 is SVGIG (reference sequence). V lost 0 bases and J 1 base, leaving 9 bases between the germline ends. This CDR3 has 14 amino acids. As DNA, the CDR3 is TGTGCCTGGAGTGTAGGGGTCGCGAACACTGAAGCTTTCTTT. It specifies CAWSVGVANTEAFF.

V and J are TRBV2 and TRBJ1-5; 10 bases line up with TRBD1. The germline V gene has CDR1 SNHLY and CDR2 FYNNEI. The junction had 21 bases not matched to a gene; V was cut back by 9 bases and J by 4 bases. This CDR3 contains 19 residues. Written as DNA, the CDR3 is TGTGCCAGTACCTTAACAGGACAGGGGGTGGTTGTTAGGAATCAGCCCCAGCATTTT. Translation: CASTLTGQGVVVRNQPQHF.

The chain combines TRBV28 with TRBJ2-5, with 13 bases identical to TRBD2. V gave up 6 bases and J gave up 11 bases; unmatched junction bases: 9. Germline V lookup: CDR1 MDHEN, CDR2 SYDVKM. The length of the CDR3 is 14 residues. This CDR3 is CASRILAGGPEQYF. CDR3 bases: TGTGCCAGCAGGATACTAGCGGGAGGGCCTGAGCAGTACTTC.

Regarding this clone: At one end the junction does not follow the germline gene, possibly because of a read error. The chain combines TRBV7-7 with TRBJ2-7; D is possibly TRBD2 (6 bases). CDR1 SSHAT and CDR2 FNYEAQ come from the germline V gene (reference sequence). The CDR3 has 15 residues. The CDR3 reads CASSPPGSRAYEQYF. In DNA form, the CDR3 reads TGTGCTAGCAGCCCCCCCGGGAGTAGGGCCTACGAGCAGTACTTC. The complete variable domain, with remaining parts taken from reference TRBV7-7 and TRBJ2-7, reads GAGVSQSPRYKVTKRGQDVTLRCDPISSHATLYWYQQALGQGPEFLTYFNYEAQPDKSGLPSDRFSAERPEGSISTLTIQRTEQRDSAMYRCASSPPGSRAYEQYFGPGTRLTVT.

This clone was observed a handful of times. The CDR3: CASSPQETQYF. The CDR3 region has the DNA TGTGCCAGCAGCCCTCAAGAGACCCAGTACTTC. This chain connects TRBV7-9 to TRBJ2-5; the D is unclear. Germline-derived CDR1 and CDR2 are SEHNR and FQNEAQ (reference sequence). V shed 5 bases and J shed 2 bases, with 3 bases lying between them. CDR3 length: 11 residues.

This rearrangement joins TRBV19 to TRBJ1-4, with 8 nucleotides matching TRBD1. Germline V gene lookup returns CDR1 LNHDA and CDR2 SQIVND (reference sequence). V lost 5 bases and J lost 1; bases outside the gene matches: 9. The CDR3 length is 17 residues. The CDR3 sequence is CASSLDRAPGTNEKLFF. The DNA for the CDR3 is TGTGCCAGTAGTCTGGACAGGGCCCCAGGAACTAATGAAAAACTGTTTTTT.

A single count supports this clone. The rearrangement links TRBV5-6 to TRBJ1-1; a possible D gene is TRBD1 (6 bases). V was pared by 4 bases and J by 4 bases, with 20 bases between. This CDR3 is built from 16 residues. Looked up from germline, CDR1 is SGHDT and CDR2 is YYEEEE. The CDR3 DNA reads as TGTGCCAGCAGCCCAGGGGTGGTCGAGGTACGCACTGAAGCTTTCTTT. This encodes CASSPGVVEVRTEAFF.

The V and J genes are TRBV6-1 and TRBJ2-3, with a weak D call TRBD2 (5 bases). This CDR3 has 14 residues. CDR1 and CDR2 from the germline V gene are MNHNS and SASEGT. Trimming removed 5 bases at V and 3 bases at J, with 12 bases between. CDR3 sequence (DNA): TGTGCCAGCAGTCTAGCCCCCCTTACAGATACGCAGTATTTT. The encoded protein is CASSLAPLTDTQYF.

This chain joins TRBV19 and TRBJ2-5; 7 bases agree with TRBD1. Germline CDR1 reads LNHDA; CDR2 reads SQIVND (reference sequence). The V and J ends lost 4 bases and 6 bases, in that order; junction bases with no gene match: 8. CDR3 length: 14 residues. The CDR3 is CASSTTTGVKTQYF. The CDR3 DNA reads as TGTGCCAGTAGTACAACAACAGGGGTAAAGACCCAGTACTTC.

This clone was seen only a few times. The chain couples TRBV7-2 to TRBJ2-7; possible D gene TRBD1, 5 bases. Per germline, CDR1 SGHTA and CDR2 FQGNSA. The CDR3 is made up of 14 amino acids. Trimming took 2 bases from V and 2 from J, leaving 10 bases between them. Here the CDR3 DNA reads TGTGCCAGCAGCTTAAACACAGGTCCCTACGAGCAGTACTTC. This translates into CASSLNTGPYEQYF.

The chain employs TRBV7-8 and TRBJ1-1; D is undetermined. The CDR3 spans 12 residues. The ends were cut back, 7 bases at V and 4 bases at J, with 10 bases in the middle. Germline lookup yields CDR1 SGHVS and CDR2 FQNEAQ. CDR3 sequence: CASMASPTEAFF. The CDR3 coding sequence is TGTGCCAGCATGGCCAGTCCCACTGAAGCTTTCTTT.

The rearrangement uses TRBV6-1 and TRBJ2-7; 8 nucleotides line up with TRBD1. V lost 4 bases, J lost 5 bases, and 4 bases stayed unmatched. CDR3 length equals 13 residues. Germline values: CDR1 MNHNS, CDR2 SASEGT. Written as DNA, the CDR3 is TGTGCCAGCAGTGGGACAGGGCTCCACGAGCAGTACTTC. As protein: CASSGTGLHEQYF.

CDR3 DNA: TGTGCCAGCAGGCCCCGGACAAACCAAGAGACCCAGTACTTC. Amino acids: CASRPRTNQETQYF. V and J are TRBV2 and TRBJ2-5, with TRBD1 as a possible D gene (5 bases). V was cut by 6 bases and J by 0 bases, with 11 bases left in between. Per germline, CDR1 SNHLY and CDR2 FYNNEI. There are 14 residues in the CDR3.

This chain links TRBV9 with TRBJ2-3; 9 bases agree with TRBD1. The trim removed 3 bases at V and 4 bases at J, leaving 6 bases unmatched. From germline, CDR1 is SGDLS and CDR2 YYNGEE. There are 15 residues in the CDR3. CDR3 sequence (DNA): TGTGCCAGCAGCGGGGACAGGGTAATACCAGATACGCAGTATTTT. It codes for CASSGDRVIPDTQYF.

The chain has TRBV7-3 and TRBJ1-1; 7 bases are a match to TRBD1. Germline V CDR1 and CDR2: SGHTA, FQGTGA. This CDR3 has 15 residues. V lost 1 base, J lost 1 base, and 3 bases stayed unmatched. CDR3 sequence reads: CASSLSGQENTEAFF. The CDR3 region has the DNA TGTGCCAGCAGCTTAAGTGGACAGGAGAACACTGAAGCTTTCTTT.